Reported below is one T cell receptor beta chain. Its specificity is unknown. The CDR3 is 14 amino acids. Between the trimmed V and J ends, which lost 2 bases and 1 base, there was a span of 8 bases. In germline, CDR1 is SGHVS, CDR2 FNYEAQ. This sample was taken from a study of T cells and Merkel cell carcinoma outcomes. Whole-study results and caveats: Repertoire plus T-cell density reportedly predicted Merkel cell carcinoma outcomes.

Sequencing was performed with immunoSEQ multiplex PCR; in TCRdb, only in-frame clones are kept and a portion is missing. The sample lists some 1,700 clones; about 85% were seen once. The rearrangement links TRBV7-6 to TRBJ1-1, with D possibly being TRBD1 (5 bases). Sequencing input: tumor tissue from Merkel cell carcinoma. This receptor was taken from a human donor with Merkel cell carcinoma. CDR3 in DNA: TGTGCCAGCAGCTTATCTGGGGGGAACACTGAAGCTTTCTTT. Translation: CASSLSGGNTEAFF.